This T cell receptor (beta chain) stems from a study of blood T cell repertoires in COVID-19. Turning to the study itself: Samples representing acute and convalescent COVID-19 were sourced from the United States, Italy and Spain. Sources were T cells, B-cell-depleted T cells, or PBMCs; the material itself was cDNA or gDNA.

Assignments of participants to cohorts depended upon their own reported clinical history. Clones were read by immunoSEQ multiplex PCR, and TCRdb kept only the in-frame ones, dropping some. The sample holds about 130,000 clones, about 80% seen once. V dropped 8 bases and J dropped 2; count of bases not matched to a gene: 5. The CDR3 consists of 13 residues. CDR1 is SNHLY and CDR2 is FYNNEI in the germline V gene. The sequence was collected from a man aged 45-65 years who had recovered from COVID-19. Sequencing was done on a sample of PBMCs or T cells enriched from blood (not recorded which). The chain is built from TRBV2 and TRBJ1-2, with TRBD1 matching over 7 bases. CDR3: CASQSRGNYGYTF. CDR3 nucleotides: TGTGCCAGCCAGTCCAGGGGGAACTATGGCTACACCTTC.